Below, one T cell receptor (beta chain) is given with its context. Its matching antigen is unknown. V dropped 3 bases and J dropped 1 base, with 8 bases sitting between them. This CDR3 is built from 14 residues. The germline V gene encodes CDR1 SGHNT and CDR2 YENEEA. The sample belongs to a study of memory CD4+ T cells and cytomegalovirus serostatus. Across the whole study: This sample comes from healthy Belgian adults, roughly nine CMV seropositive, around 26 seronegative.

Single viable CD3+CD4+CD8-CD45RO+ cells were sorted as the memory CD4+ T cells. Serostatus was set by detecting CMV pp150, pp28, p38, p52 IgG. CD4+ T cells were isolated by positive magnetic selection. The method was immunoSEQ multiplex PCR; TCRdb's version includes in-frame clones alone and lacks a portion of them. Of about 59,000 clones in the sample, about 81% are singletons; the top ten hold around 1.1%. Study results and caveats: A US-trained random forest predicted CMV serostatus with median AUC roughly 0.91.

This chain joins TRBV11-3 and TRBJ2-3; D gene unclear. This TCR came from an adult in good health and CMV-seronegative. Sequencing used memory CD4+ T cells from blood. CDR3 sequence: CASSFDPGTDTQYF. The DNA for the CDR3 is TGTGCCAGCAGCTTTGATCCGGGCACAGATACGCAGTATTTT. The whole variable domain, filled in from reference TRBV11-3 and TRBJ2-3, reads EAGVVQSPRYKIIEKKQPVAFWCNPISGHNTLYWYLQNLGQGPELLIRYENEEAVDDSQLPKDRFSAERLKGVDSTLKIQPAELGDSAVYLCASSFDPGTDTQYFGPGTRLTVL.